These 29 T cell receptor beta chains were sequenced from one sample in a study of T cell repertoires in cytomegalovirus infection. Their antigen targets remain unknown. TCRdb reprocessed the reads with MiXCR, giving one entry per CDR3 protein. The table has approximately 120,000 distinct CDR3 sequences, roughly 32% seen once. The sequences come from CD8+ T cells from cultured PBMCs, collected from culture after CMV antigen stimulation. These receptors came from a human donor in good health (CMV status not recorded). Some clones in this sample may be carry-over from other donors' samples.

The V gene is TRBV27, the J gene TRBJ1-1; 7 positions match TRBD1. J gave up 6 bases and V 3 bases, and 7 bases lay outside the gene matches. The CDR3 is made up of 14 amino acids. CDR1 and CDR2 from the germline V gene are MNHEY and SMNVEV (reference sequence). CDR3 sequence (DNA): TGTGCCAGCAGTTTTAGGGGGCCAACGCCTGAAGCTTTCTTT. Encoded protein: CASSFRGPTPEAFF.

The chain carries TRBV4-1 and TRBJ1-1; D gene unclear. Deletions cut 3 bases from V and 0 bases from J, with 11 bases between. CDR1 MGHRA and CDR2 YSYEKL come from the germline V gene. This CDR3 spans 15 amino acids. As DNA, the CDR3 is TGCGCCAGCAGCCAGGAATACAGCTTGAACACTGAAGCTTTCTTT. It encodes CASSQEYSLNTEAFF.

The V call is TRBV4-3, the J call TRBJ2-1; D is possibly TRBD1 (6 bases). From germline, CDR1 is LGHNA and CDR2 YSLEER. The V gene lost 0 bases and the J gene lost 1 base, with 10 bases spanning the gap. This CDR3 is 16 amino acids long. The DNA of the CDR3 is TGCGCCAGCAGCCAAGAGTGGGGGCTATCCTACAATGAGCAGTTCTTC. Amino acids: CASSQEWGLSYNEQFF.

This clonotype was seen once. This chain uses TRBV5-3 with TRBJ2-7; D uncertain. TRBV5-3 is designated an ORF whose function remains uncertain. V lost 8 bases to trimming and J lost 0 bases, with 12 bases between them. This CDR3 comprises 13 residues. DNA for the CDR3: TGTGCCAGCAGCCCTAAGCCCTCCTACGAGCAGTACTTC. Translation gives CASSPKPSYEQYF.

V is TRBV7-3 and J is TRBJ1-5, with D tentatively TRBD1 (5 bases). Trimming shortened V by 2 bases and J by 2 bases, and 16 bases separated the two germline ends. CDR3 length equals 17 residues. Germline V gene sequence: CDR1 SGHTA, CDR2 FQGTGA. The CDR3 DNA reads as TGTGCCAGCAGCTTAGTCTGGGATTTAGGGGGCAATCAGCCCCAGCATTTT. This sequence encodes CASSLVWDLGGNQPQHF.

This clonotype was found many times. V usage is TRBV5-4 and J usage is TRBJ1-2, with no clear D. The CDR3 extends over 13 amino acids. Trimming took 4 bases from V and 6 from J, leaving 13 bases between them. Germline assignment: CDR1 SGHNT and CDR2 YYREEE (reference sequence). CDR3 in DNA: TGTGCCAGCAGCCCGACGGCCTGGGATGGCTACACCTTC. Protein: CASSPTAWDGYTF.

This chain uses TRBV20-1 with TRBJ1-4; D call uncertain. V gave up 4 bases and J gave up 6 bases, with 24 bases separating them. The germline V gene encodes CDR1 DFQATT and CDR2 SNEGSKA (reference sequence). There are 17 residues in the CDR3. CDR3 amino acids: CSAKNSDVITRDEKLFF. The CDR3 nucleotides are TGCAGTGCTAAAAACAGCGACGTAATCACAAGGGATGAAAAACTGTTTTTT.

CDR3 coding DNA: TGCGCCAGCAGCCAAACTACCGGAGCGGAGGCAGATACGCAGTATTTT. Translating it yields CASSQTTGAEADTQYF. This chain uses TRBV4-1 with TRBJ2-3; D may be TRBD2 (5 bases). Between the trimmed V and J ends, which lost 2 bases and 4 bases, there was a span of 16 bases. This CDR3 is 16 amino acids long. Looked up from germline, CDR1 is MGHRA and CDR2 is YSYEKL.

The chain carries TRBV5-4 and TRBJ2-7; D is uncertain. The ends were cut back, 3 bases at V and 2 bases at J, with 18 bases in the middle. There are 16 residues in the CDR3. Germline V lookup: CDR1 SGHNT, CDR2 YYREEE (reference sequence). The CDR3 sequence is CASSWAVGVSAYEQYF. The CDR3 bases are TGTGCCAGCAGCTGGGCGGTGGGCGTCTCAGCCTACGAGCAGTACTTC.

A few counts support this clonotype. V usage is TRBV7-9 and J usage is TRBJ1-4, with D possibly matching TRBD1 (6 bases). Germline V gives CDR1 SEHNR, CDR2 FQNEAQ (reference sequence). V gave up 1 base and J gave up 7 bases, with 13 bases separating them. The CDR3 loop spans 15 amino acids. In DNA, the CDR3 is TGTGCCAGCAGCTTAGTCCACAGGGAGGGTGAAAAACTGTTTTTT. Residues: CASSLVHREGEKLFF.

J is TRBJ2-5 and V is TRBV7-9; 9 bases align to TRBD2. The V gene's germline CDR1 is SEHNR and CDR2 FQNEAQ (reference sequence). The CDR3 is 12 residues long. With V trimmed by 11 bases and J by 5 bases, 6 bases remained unmatched. For the CDR3, the DNA is TGTGCCGCGGGGGGGGGCTTGGAGACCCAGTACTTC. Translation gives CAAGGGLETQYF. Drawing the rest from reference TRBV7-9 and TRBJ2-5, the complete variable domain is DTGVSQNPRHKITKRGQNVTFRCDPISEHNRLYWYRQTLGQGPEFLTYFQNEAQLEKSRLLSDRFSAERPKGSFSTLEIQRTEQGDSAMYLCAAGGGLETQYFGPGTRLLVL.

In this sample, this clonotype turned up once. The rearrangement links TRBV6-5 to TRBJ2-7, with TRBD1 as a possible D gene (7 bases). This CDR3 is built from 15 residues. Trimming removed 6 bases from V and 6 bases from J, with 21 bases in between. Per the germline V gene, CDR1 is MNHEY and CDR2 is SVGAGI. The CDR3 DNA reads TGTGCCAGCAGCTCCCCGGCGGGACAGCAACTCGAGCAGTACTTC. Protein: CASSSPAGQQLEQYF.

This chain uses TRBV4-1 with TRBJ2-5; possible D gene TRBD2, 5 bases. V was clipped by 1 base and J by 5 bases, with 14 bases between them. The V gene's germline CDR1 is MGHRA and CDR2 YSYEKL. The CDR3 runs 15 residues. Here the CDR3 DNA reads TGCGCCAGCAGCCAAGTGCTAGCAGTTACGGAGACCCAGTACTTC. This codes for CASSQVLAVTETQYF.

The chain uses TRBV28 and TRBJ2-2; D may be TRBD2 (5 bases). CDR3 length: 12 residues. In germline, CDR1 is MDHEN, CDR2 SYDVKM. Trimming cost V 7 bases and J 5 bases, with 8 bases left between them. The CDR3 protein is CASISGTGELFF. Written as DNA, the CDR3 is TGTGCCAGCATATCGGGAACCGGGGAGCTGTTTTTT.

This chain connects TRBV2 to TRBJ2-1; no reliable D call. V lost 2 bases and J lost 8, with 7 bases in between. Germline CDR1 SNHLY, CDR2 FYNNEI. This CDR3 is built from 12 residues. The CDR3 DNA reads TGTGCCAGCAGTGAACCTGACGATGAGCAGTTCTTC. This encodes CASSEPDDEQFF. The entire variable domain, with the rest obtained from reference TRBV2 and TRBJ2-1, is as follows: EPEVTQTPSHQVTQMGQEVILRCVPISNHLYFYWYRQILGQKVEFLVSFYNNEISEKSEIFDDQFSVERPDGSNFTLKIRSTKLEDSAMYFCASSEPDDEQFFGPGTRLTVL.

This clonotype was picked up many times. This chain links TRBV9 with TRBJ1-2; weak D call: TRBD1 (6 bases). The CDR3 extends over 14 amino acids. V gave up 4 bases and J gave up 7 bases, with 17 bases separating them. Germline V gene lookup returns CDR1 SGDLS and CDR2 YYNGEE. The CDR3 is CASSLTGTASGYTF. CDR3 DNA: TGTGCCAGCAGCCTTACAGGGACGGCGTCTGGCTACACCTTC. The full variable domain, completed using reference TRBV9 and TRBJ1-2, is DSGVTQTPKHLITATGQRVTLRCSPRSGDLSVYWYQQSLDQGLQFLIQYYNGEERAKGNILERFSAQQFPDLHSELNLSSLELGDSALYFCASSLTGTASGYTFGSGTRLTVV.

The gene calls are TRBV2 and TRBJ1-5; possibly TRBD1 for D (5 bases). CDR1 SNHLY and CDR2 FYNNEI come from the germline V gene. The V gene lost 8 bases and the J gene lost 1 base, with 15 bases spanning the gap. The CDR3 covers 15 residues. Written as DNA, the CDR3 is TGTGCCAGCCGGGACGAGTTGGGGAGCAATCAGCCCCAGCATTTT. Protein product: CASRDELGSNQPQHF.

This clonotype was seen more than once but under ten times. CDR3 bases: TGTGCCAGCAGTTCACTACGACAGGGGGCGAGGGCTGAAGCTTTCTTT. The encoded protein is CASSSLRQGARAEAFF. The gene calls are TRBV6-6 and TRBJ1-1; 10 positions agree with TRBD1. CDR3 length: 16 amino acids. Germline V lookup: CDR1 MNHNY, CDR2 SVGAGI (reference sequence). V lost 4 bases and J lost 6; bases outside the gene matches: 11.

The chain couples TRBV24-1 to TRBJ2-1, with a tentative D call TRBD2 (5 bases). The CDR3 totals 17 residues. V lost 7 bases and J lost 1, with 19 bases in between. The germline gives CDR1 KGHDR, CDR2 SFDVKD. The CDR3 region is CATSPSRGWVSYNEQFF. The CDR3 nucleotides are TGTGCCACCAGCCCTTCTAGAGGGTGGGTTTCCTACAATGAGCAGTTCTTC.

This sequence joins TRBV24-1 and TRBJ1-1, with D unresolved. The CDR3 loop spans 13 amino acids. In germline, CDR1 is KGHDR, CDR2 SFDVKD. V was clipped by 7 bases and J by 1 base, with 9 bases between them. The CDR3 region is CATRRGENTEAFF. CDR3 bases: TGTGCCACCAGGCGTGGGGAGAACACTGAAGCTTTCTTT.

This clonotype turned up a few times. This chain connects TRBV5-8 to TRBJ2-2; tentatively, D is TRBD2 (6 bases). Germline CDR1 is SGHTS and CDR2 is YDEGEE. Trimming removed 0 bases from V and 4 bases from J, with 13 bases in between. This CDR3 is 16 amino acids long. In DNA form, the CDR3 reads TGTGCCAGCAGCTTGGTAACCGGGGGAAGCACCGGGGAGCTGTTTTTT. Translation: CASSLVTGGSTGELFF. The variable domain in full, completed from reference TRBV5-8 and TRBJ2-2, reads EAGVTQSPTHLIKTRGQQATLRCSPISGHTSVYWYQQALGLGLQFLLWYDEGEERNRGNFPPRFSGRQFPNYSSELNVNALELEDSALYLCASSLVTGGSTGELFFGEGSRLTVL.

In this sample, this clonotype turned up a few times. The chain is built from TRBV7-2 and TRBJ2-5, with a tentative D call TRBD2 (7 bases). The CDR3 runs to 15 residues. The germline CDR1 and CDR2 sequences are SGHTA and FQGNSA. V was cut by 5 bases and J by 5 bases, with 18 bases left in between. CDR3 bases: TGTGCCAGCAGCCCATGGGGGGGGGGCCTGGAGACCCAGTACTTC. This gives the protein CASSPWGGGLETQYF.

In this sample, this clonotype is medium-sized. This sequence joins TRBV6-1 and TRBJ1-1; no clear D gene. This CDR3 has 16 amino acids. Germline CDR1 reads MNHNS; CDR2 reads SASEGT. Trimming stripped 0 bases from V and 1 base from J, with 12 bases between. As DNA, the CDR3 is TGTGCCAGCAGTGAAGCGCTAGGACGGACGAACACTGAAGCTTTCTTT. It is translated as CASSEALGRTNTEAFF.

This clonotype was seen a handful of times. This chain connects TRBV7-6 to TRBJ1-1; 12 bases are shared with TRBD1. Per the germline V gene, CDR1 is SGHVS and CDR2 is FNYEAQ. There are 16 residues in the CDR3. V was clipped by 5 bases and J by 3 bases; unmatched bases: 7. The CDR3 sequence is CASSPGTGGWDTEAFF. CDR3 coding DNA: TGTGCCAGCAGCCCCGGGACAGGGGGCTGGGACACTGAAGCTTTCTTT.

This sequence joins TRBV28 and TRBJ1-1; D not certain. CDR1 is MDHEN and CDR2 is SYDVKM in the germline V gene. V dropped 6 bases and J dropped 2 bases, with 13 bases sitting between them. This CDR3 spans 14 amino acids. DNA for the CDR3: TGTGCCAGCAGGCTGACAAGGGTAAACACTGAAGCTTTCTTT. The encoded protein is CASRLTRVNTEAFF.

Ten or more counts support this clonotype. The chain uses TRBV7-8 and TRBJ2-3, with no clear D. The CDR3 is 14 residues long. CDR1 is SGHVS and CDR2 is FQNEAQ in the germline V gene. V lost 4 bases, J lost 6 bases, and 14 bases lay in between. The CDR3 loop is CASSSDGPTDTQYF. The CDR3, as DNA: TGTGCCAGCAGCTCTGACGGGCCCACGGATACGCAGTATTTT.

The rearrangement links TRBV12-3 or TRBV12-4 to TRBJ2-5; 11 bases map to TRBD2. The CDR3 is made up of 20 amino acids. With V trimmed by 4 bases and J by 3 bases, 19 bases remained unmatched. In DNA form, the CDR3 reads TGTGCCAGCAGTTCTAGTTGGGCTAGCGGGGGGCGAGGGGAGAAAGAGACCCAGTACTTC. Its translation: CASSSSWASGGRGEKETQYF.

The J gene is TRBJ2-1, the V gene TRBV7-8; 12 bases agree with TRBD2. Germline CDR1 is SGHVS and CDR2 is FQNEAQ. This CDR3 comprises 17 residues. V gave up 5 bases and J gave up 8 bases; unmatched junction bases: 13. The CDR3 region has the DNA TGTGCCAGCAGCCTGTGGACTAGCGGGGATAACTCGGATGAGCAGTTCTTC. The encoded protein is CASSLWTSGDNSDEQFF.

The chain employs TRBV20-1 and TRBJ1-1, with D uncertain. This CDR3 has 15 amino acids. CDR1 and CDR2 from the germline V gene are DFQATT and SNEGSKA (reference sequence). The V end lost 1 base, the J end lost 1 base, and 13 bases lay between the germline ends. The CDR3 is CSARAPERENTEAFF. The CDR3 nucleotides are TGCAGTGCTAGAGCCCCGGAGAGGGAGAACACTGAAGCTTTCTTT.